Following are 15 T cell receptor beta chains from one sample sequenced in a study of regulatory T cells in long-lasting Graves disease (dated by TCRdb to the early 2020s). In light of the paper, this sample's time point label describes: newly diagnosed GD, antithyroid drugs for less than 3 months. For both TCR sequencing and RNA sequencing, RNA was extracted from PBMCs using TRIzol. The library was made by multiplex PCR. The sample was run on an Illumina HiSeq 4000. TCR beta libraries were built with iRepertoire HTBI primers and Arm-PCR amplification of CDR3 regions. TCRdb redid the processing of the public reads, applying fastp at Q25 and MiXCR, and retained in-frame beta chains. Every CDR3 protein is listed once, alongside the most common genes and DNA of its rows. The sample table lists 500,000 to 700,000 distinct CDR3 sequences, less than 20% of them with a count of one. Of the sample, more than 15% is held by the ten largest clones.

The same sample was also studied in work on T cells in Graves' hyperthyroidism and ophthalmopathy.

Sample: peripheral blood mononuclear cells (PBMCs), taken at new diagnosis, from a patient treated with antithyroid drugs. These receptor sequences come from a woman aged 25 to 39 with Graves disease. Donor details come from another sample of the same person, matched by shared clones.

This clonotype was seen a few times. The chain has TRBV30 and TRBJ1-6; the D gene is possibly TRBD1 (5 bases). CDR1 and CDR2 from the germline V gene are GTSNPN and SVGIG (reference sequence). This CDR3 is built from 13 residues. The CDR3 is CAAKRQPNSPLHF. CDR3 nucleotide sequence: TGTGCGGCGAAAAGACAGCCTAATTCACCCCTCCACTTT.

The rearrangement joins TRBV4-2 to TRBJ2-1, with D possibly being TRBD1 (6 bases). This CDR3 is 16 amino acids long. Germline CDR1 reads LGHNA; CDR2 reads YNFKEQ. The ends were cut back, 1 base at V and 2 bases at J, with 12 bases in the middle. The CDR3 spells CASSQGPQGTYNEQFF. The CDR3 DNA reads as TGTGCCAGCAGCCAAGGCCCACAGGGCACCTACAATGAGCAGTTCTTC.

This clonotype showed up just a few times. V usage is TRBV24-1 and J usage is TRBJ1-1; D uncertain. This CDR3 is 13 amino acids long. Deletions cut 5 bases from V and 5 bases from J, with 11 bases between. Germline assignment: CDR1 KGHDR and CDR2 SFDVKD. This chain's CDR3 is CATSGGRWTEAFF. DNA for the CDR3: TGTGCCACCAGTGGAGGACGGTGGACTGAAGCTTTCTTT.

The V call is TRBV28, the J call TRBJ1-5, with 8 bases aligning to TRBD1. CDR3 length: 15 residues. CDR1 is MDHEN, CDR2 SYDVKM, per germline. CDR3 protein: CATDRVTYSNQPQHF. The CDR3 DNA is TGTGCTACGGACAGGGTGACTTATAGCAATCAGCCCCAGCATTTT. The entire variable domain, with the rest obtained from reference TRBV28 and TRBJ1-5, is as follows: DVKVTQSSRYLVKRTGEKVFLECVQDMDHENMFWYRQDPGLGLRLIYFSYDVKMKEKGDIPEGYSVSREKKERFSLILESASTNQTSMYLCATDRVTYSNQPQHFGDGTRLSIL.

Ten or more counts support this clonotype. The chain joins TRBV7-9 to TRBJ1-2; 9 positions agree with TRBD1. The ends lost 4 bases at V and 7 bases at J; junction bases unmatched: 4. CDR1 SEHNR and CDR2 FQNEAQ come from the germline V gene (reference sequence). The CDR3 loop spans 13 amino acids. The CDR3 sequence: CASSSGQGFGYTF. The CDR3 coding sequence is TGTGCCAGCAGCTCGGGACAGGGTTTTGGCTACACCTTC.

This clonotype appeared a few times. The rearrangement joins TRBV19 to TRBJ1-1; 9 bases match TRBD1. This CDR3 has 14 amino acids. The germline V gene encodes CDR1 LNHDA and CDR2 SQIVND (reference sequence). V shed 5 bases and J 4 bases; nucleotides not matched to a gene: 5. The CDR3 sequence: CASSSQTGGTEAFF. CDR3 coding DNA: TGTGCCAGTAGTTCCCAGACAGGGGGCACTGAAGCTTTCTTT.

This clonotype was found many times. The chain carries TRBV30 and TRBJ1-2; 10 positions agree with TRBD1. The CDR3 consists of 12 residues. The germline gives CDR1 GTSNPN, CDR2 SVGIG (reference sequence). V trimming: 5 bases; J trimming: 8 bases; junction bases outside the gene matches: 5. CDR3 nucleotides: TGTGCCTGGGGGACAGGGGATTACGGCTACACCTTC. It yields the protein CAWGTGDYGYTF.

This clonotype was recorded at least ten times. The CDR3 DNA sequence: TGTGCCAGCACCCCATCCCTTCGGGAGACCCAGTACTTC. Amino acids: CASTPSLRETQYF. The chain joins TRBV12-3 or TRBV12-4 to TRBJ2-5; no reliable D call. The CDR3 is 13 residues long. The V gene lost 7 bases and the J gene lost 5 bases, with 14 bases spanning the gap.

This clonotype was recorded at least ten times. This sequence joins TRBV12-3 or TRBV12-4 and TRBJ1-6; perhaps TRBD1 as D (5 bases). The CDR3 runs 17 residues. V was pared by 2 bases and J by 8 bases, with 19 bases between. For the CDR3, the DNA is TGTGCCAGCAGTTTATTCGTCGGACCTGGGGGGGATTCACCCCTCCACTTT. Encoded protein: CASSLFVGPGGDSPLHF.

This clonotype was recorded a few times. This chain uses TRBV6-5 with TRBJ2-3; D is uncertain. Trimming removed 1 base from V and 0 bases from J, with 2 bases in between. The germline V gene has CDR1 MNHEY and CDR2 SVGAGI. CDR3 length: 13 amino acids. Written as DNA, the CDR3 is TGTGCCAGCAGTTACTTAAGCACAGATACGCAGTATTTT. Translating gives CASSYLSTDTQYF.

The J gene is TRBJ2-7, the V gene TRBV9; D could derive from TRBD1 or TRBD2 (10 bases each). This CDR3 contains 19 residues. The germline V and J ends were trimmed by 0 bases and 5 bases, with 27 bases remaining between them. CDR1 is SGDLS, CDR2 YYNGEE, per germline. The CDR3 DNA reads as TGTGCCAGCAGCGTAGGGACAGGGGGTGATCTAGCGGGAGCGGACGAGCAGTACTTC. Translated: CASSVGTGGDLAGADEQYF.

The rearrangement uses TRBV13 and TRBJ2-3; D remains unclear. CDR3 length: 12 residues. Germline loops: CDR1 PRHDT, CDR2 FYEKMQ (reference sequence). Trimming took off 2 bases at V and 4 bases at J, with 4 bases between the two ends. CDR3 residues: CASSLQSDTQYF. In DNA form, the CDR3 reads TGTGCCAGCAGCTTACAATCAGATACGCAGTATTTT.

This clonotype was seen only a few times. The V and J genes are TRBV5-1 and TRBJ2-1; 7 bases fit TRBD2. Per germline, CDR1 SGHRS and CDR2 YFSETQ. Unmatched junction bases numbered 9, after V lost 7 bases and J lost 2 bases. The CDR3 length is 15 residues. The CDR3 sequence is CASCVMAGAYNEQFF. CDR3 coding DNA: TGCGCCAGCTGTGTCATGGCGGGAGCCTACAATGAGCAGTTCTTC.

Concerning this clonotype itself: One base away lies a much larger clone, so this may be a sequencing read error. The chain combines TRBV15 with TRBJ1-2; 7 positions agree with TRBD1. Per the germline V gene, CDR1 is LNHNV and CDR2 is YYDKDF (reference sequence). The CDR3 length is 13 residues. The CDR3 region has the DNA TGTGCCACCAGCAGATCGAACAGGGGCGGCTTCACCTTC. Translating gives CATSRSNRGGFTF.

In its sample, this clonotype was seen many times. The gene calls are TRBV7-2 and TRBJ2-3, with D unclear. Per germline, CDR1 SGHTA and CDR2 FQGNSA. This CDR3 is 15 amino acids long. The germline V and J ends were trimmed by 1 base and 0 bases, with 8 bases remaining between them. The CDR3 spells CASSLGRKSTDTQYF. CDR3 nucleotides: TGTGCCAGCAGCTTAGGACGGAAAAGCACAGATACGCAGTATTTT.